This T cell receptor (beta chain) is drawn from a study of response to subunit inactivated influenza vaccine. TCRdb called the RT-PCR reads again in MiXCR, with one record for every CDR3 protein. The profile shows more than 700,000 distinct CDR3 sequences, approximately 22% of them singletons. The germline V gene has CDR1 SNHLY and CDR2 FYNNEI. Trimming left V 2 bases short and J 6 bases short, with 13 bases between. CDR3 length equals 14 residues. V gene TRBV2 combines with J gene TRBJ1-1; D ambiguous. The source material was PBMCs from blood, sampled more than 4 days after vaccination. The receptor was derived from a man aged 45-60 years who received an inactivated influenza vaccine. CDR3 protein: CASSEIRGFAEAFF. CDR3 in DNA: TGTGCCAGCAGTGAAATACGCGGTTTTGCTGAAGCTTTCTTT.